This is a list of T cell receptor beta chains from one sample in a study of cytomegalovirus exposure and HLA in healthy donors. TCRdb keeps only in-frame clones here, not all; method: immunoSEQ multiplex PCR. In the table there are around 250,000 clones, roughly 91% of which are singletons. The sample consisted of PBMCs. Receptors originate from a woman in her 30s in good health and CMV-seronegative. Each CDR3 is given with its conserved first and last residue. The D gene is left open where the match is weak. Rows may omit the clone size; those that give it use once, few, many or a size class.

D gene	J gene	V gene	clone size	CDR3 protein	CDR3 DNA
TRBD2	TRBJ2-1	TRBV28	.	CASSVGLAGYYNEQFF	TGTGCCAGCAGTGTGGGACTAGCGGGATATTACAATGAGCAGTTCTTC
TRBD1	TRBJ2-7	TRBV9	.	CASSVTGDSYEQYF	TGTGCCAGCAGCGTGACAGGGGACTCCTACGAGCAGTACTTC
.	TRBJ2-7	TRBV7-2	few	CASSLSGGHEQYF	TGTGCCAGCAGCTTATCTGGGGGCCACGAGCAGTACTTC
.	TRBJ2-2	TRBV7-6	.	CASSLAGNTGELFF	TGTGCCAGCAGCTTAGCAGGAAACACCGGGGAGCTGTTTTTT
TRBD1	TRBJ2-2	TRBV9	.	CASSGQGWNTGELFF	TGTGCCAGCAGCGGACAGGGGTGGAACACCGGGGAGCTGTTTTTT
.	TRBJ2-2	TRBV29-1	once	CSVEDVGSRTGELFF	TGCAGCGTTGAAGATGTAGGGAGTCGCACCGGGGAGCTGTTTTTT
.	TRBJ2-3	TRBV9	.	CASSSPAEKGGTDTQYF	TGTGCCAGCAGCTCCCCCGCCGAAAAGGGCGGCACAGATACGCAGTATTTT
.	TRBJ1-2	TRBV6-1	.	CASSQDGYGYTF	TGTGCCAGCAGTCAGGACGGCTATGGCTACACCTTC
.	TRBJ2-5	TRBV30	.	CAWRTLKETQYF	TGTGCCTGGAGAACTTTAAAGGAGACCCAGTACTTC
.	TRBJ2-2	TRBV25-1	.	CASTRAASTGELFF	TGTGCCAGCACCCGGGCAGCGAGCACCGGGGAGCTGTTTTTT
TRBD1	TRBJ2-7	TRBV6-9	.	CASSYRQGLYEQYF	TGTGCCAGCAGTTATCGACAGGGTCTGTACGAGCAGTACTTC
.	TRBJ1-4	TRBV18	.	CASSRDGGNEKLFF	TGTGCCAGCTCCCGGGACGGAGGTAATGAAAAACTGTTTTTT
.	TRBJ1-2	TRBV7-2	.	CASSRGGGPSYGYTF	TGTGCCAGCAGCCGGGGCGGGGGCCCCAGCTATGGCTACACCTTC
TRBD2	TRBJ2-1	TRBV5-1	.	CASRVAGDGNEQFF	TGCGCCAGCCGCGTAGCGGGAGACGGCAATGAGCAGTTCTTC
.	TRBJ2-7	TRBV6-6	once	CASSSRRGGPSEQYF	TGTGCCAGCAGTTCCCGGAGAGGAGGTCCCTCCGAGCAGTACTTC
.	TRBJ2-7	TRBV27	.	CASSLSMATPRYEQYF	TGTGCCAGCAGTTTATCTATGGCTACCCCACGCTACGAGCAGTACTTC
.	TRBJ2-1	TRBV7-8	.	CASSLDNEQFF	TGTGCCAGCAGCTTAGACAATGAGCAGTTCTTC
.	TRBJ2-7	TRBV29-1	.	CSVDGGIEQYF	TGCAGCGTTGATGGAGGGATCGAGCAGTACTTC